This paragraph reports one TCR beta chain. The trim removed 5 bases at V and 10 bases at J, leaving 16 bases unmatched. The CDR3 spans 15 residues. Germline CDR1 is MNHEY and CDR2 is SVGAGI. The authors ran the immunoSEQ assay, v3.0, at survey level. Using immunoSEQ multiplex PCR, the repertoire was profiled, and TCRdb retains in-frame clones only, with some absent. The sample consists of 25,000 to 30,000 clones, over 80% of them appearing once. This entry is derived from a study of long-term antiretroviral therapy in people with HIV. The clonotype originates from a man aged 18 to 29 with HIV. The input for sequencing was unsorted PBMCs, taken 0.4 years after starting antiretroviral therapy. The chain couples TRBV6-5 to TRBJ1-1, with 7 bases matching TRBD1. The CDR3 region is CASSPVTGSPLGAFF. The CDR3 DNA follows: TGTGCCAGCAGTCCCGTGACAGGGTCCCCTTTGGGAGCTTTCTTT.